One T cell receptor (beta chain) is described in this entry. Its antigen remains unknown. This specimen belongs to a study of cytomegalovirus exposure and HLA in healthy donors. Findings and caveats of the study: One later analysis reportedly identified an Asian-associated ancestry cluster that showed fewer N-insertions than the roughly 640-donor mean. Fewer than 200 TCR beta chains were listed as cytomegalovirus-associated. A link between a missense DCLRE1C variant and TCR beta V- and J-gene trimming emerged from a later analysis. Available immune exposure information covered CMV serostatus only.

This CDR3 has 15 amino acids. CDR1 MNHNS and CDR2 SASEGT come from the germline V gene. V was pared by 5 bases and J by 7 bases, with 10 bases of the junction left unmatched. In the PCR, 60 Vbeta and 13 Jbeta primers were used. TCRdb's table, derived via immunoSEQ multiplex PCR, lists solely in-frame clones and lacks some. The sample shows 150,000 to 200,000 clones, roughly 79% of them seen only once. This rearrangement joins TRBV6-1 to TRBJ1-4; 7 bases align to TRBD1. The sequenced material came from PBMCs. The source is a man in his fifties in good health and CMV-seropositive. CDR3 coding DNA: TGTGCCAGCAGTCCACTGGACAGGCGTATTGAAAAACTGTTTTTT. This sequence encodes CASSPLDRRIEKLFF.